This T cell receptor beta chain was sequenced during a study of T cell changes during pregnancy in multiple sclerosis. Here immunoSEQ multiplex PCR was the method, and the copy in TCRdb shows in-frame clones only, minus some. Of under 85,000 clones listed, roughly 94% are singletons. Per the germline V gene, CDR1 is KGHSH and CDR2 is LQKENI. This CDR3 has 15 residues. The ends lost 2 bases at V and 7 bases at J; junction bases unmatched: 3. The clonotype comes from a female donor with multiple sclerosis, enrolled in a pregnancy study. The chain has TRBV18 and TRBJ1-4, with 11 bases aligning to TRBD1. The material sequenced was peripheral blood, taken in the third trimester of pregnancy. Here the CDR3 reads CASSPGTGGREKLFF. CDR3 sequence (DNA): TGTGCCAGCTCACCAGGGACAGGGGGGCGTGAAAAACTGTTTTTT.